The T cell receptor (beta chain) described here comes from a study of cytomegalovirus exposure and HLA in healthy donors. The primer mix had 60 Vbeta and 13 Jbeta primers. Measured with immunoSEQ multiplex PCR; TCRdb has only the in-frame clones, and not every one. Of around 120,000 clones in the sample, 80% to 90% were seen once. Sample: PBMCs. This TCR came from a man aged 45-65 years in good health and CMV-seronegative.

The CDR3 DNA sequence: TGTGCCAGCTCCAAGAGCGGGGGACCCTACGAGCAGTACTTC. The encoded protein is CASSKSGGPYEQYF. The rearrangement joins TRBV18 to TRBJ2-7, with 8 bases that match TRBD2. V lost 6 bases and J lost 2; bases outside the gene matches: 6. Germline CDR1 KGHSH, CDR2 LQKENI. The CDR3 is 14 residues long.